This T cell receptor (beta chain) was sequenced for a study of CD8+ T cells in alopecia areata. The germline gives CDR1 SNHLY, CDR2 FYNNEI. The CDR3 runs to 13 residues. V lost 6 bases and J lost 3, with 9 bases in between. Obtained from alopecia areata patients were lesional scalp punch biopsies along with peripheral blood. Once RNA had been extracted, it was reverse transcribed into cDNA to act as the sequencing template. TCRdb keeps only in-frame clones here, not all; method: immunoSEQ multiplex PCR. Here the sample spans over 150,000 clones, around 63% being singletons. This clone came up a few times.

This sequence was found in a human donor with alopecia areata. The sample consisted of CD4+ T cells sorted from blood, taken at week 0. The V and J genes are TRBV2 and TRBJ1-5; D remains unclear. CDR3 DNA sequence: TGTGCCAGCAGGCGGACGGACAATCAGCCCCAGCATTTT. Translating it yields CASRRTDNQPQHF. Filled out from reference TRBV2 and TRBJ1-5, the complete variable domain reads EPEVTQTPSHQVTQMGQEVILRCVPISNHLYFYWYRQILGQKVEFLVSFYNNEISEKSEIFDDQFSVERPDGSNFTLKIRSTKLEDSAMYFCASRRTDNQPQHFGDGTRLSIL.